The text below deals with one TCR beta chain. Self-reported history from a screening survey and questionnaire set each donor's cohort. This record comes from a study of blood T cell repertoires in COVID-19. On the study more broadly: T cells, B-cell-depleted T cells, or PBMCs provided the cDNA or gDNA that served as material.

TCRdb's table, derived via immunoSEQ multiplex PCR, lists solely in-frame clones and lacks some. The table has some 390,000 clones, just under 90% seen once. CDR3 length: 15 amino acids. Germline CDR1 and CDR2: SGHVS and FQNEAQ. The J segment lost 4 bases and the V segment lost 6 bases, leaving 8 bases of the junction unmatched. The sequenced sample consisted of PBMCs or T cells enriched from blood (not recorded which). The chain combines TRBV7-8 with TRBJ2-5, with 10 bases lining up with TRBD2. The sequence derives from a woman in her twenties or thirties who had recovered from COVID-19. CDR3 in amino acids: CASRRSGGPGETQYF. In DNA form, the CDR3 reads TGTGCCAGCAGACGTAGCGGGGGGCCGGGAGAGACCCAGTACTTC. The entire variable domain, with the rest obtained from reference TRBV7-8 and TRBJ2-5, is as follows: GAGVSQSPRYKVAKRGQDVALRCDPISGHVSLFWYQQALGQGPEFLTYFQNEAQLDKSGLPSDRFFAERPEGSVSTLKIQRTQQEDSAVYLCASRRSGGPGETQYFGPGTRLLVL.